Listed here are 9 T cell receptor beta chains from one sample, sequenced in a study of cytomegalovirus exposure and HLA in healthy donors. Some clones are missing from TCRdb's copy, which holds only in-frame ones; the method was immunoSEQ multiplex PCR. The table records hundreds of thousands of clones, roughly 87% of them present only once. Source material: PBMCs. All receptors derive from a man aged 18 to 29 in good health and CMV-seropositive.

This clone was detected once. The chain employs TRBV15 and TRBJ2-1, with TRBD1 as a possible D gene (5 bases). Looked up from germline, CDR1 is LNHNV and CDR2 is YYDKDF (reference sequence). With 0 bases removed from V and 5 bases from J, the gap between germline ends came to 8 bases. The length of the CDR3 is 14 residues. The CDR3 region has the DNA TGTGCCACCAGCAGAGATGGGGCCGACAATGAGCAGTTCTTC. Its protein product is CATSRDGADNEQFF.

The rearrangement joins TRBV30 to TRBJ2-3; perhaps TRBD2 as D (5 bases). CDR1 and CDR2 (germline): GTSNPN, SVGIG (reference sequence). Trimming cost V 4 bases and J 0 bases, with 11 bases left between them. CDR3 size: 14 residues. CDR3 DNA: TGTGCCTGGAACGGACTCACCAGCACAGATACGCAGTATTTT. It specifies CAWNGLTSTDTQYF.

V is TRBV4-1 and J is TRBJ2-7, with D perhaps TRBD1 (6 bases). This CDR3 has 13 residues. V lost 4 bases and J 7 bases, leaving 14 bases between the germline ends. Germline V gene data show CDR1 as MGHRA and CDR2 as YSYEKL. The CDR3 bases are TGCGCCAGCAGCCTAGAGATCAGGGGTGAGCAGTACTTC. Translation gives CASSLEIRGEQYF.

This sequence joins TRBV10-3 and TRBJ2-6, with 11 bases aligning to TRBD2. With V trimmed by 6 bases and J by 1 base, 17 bases remained unmatched. Germline V gene lookup returns CDR1 ENHRY and CDR2 SYGVKD. The CDR3 sequence is 21 residues long. CDR3 amino acids: CAISQLGLAGPQSSGANVLTF. The CDR3, as DNA: TGTGCCATCAGCCAACTCGGACTAGCGGGCCCCCAGAGTTCTGGGGCCAACGTCCTGACTTTC.

This rearrangement joins TRBV15 to TRBJ1-5, with TRBD1 as a possible D gene (5 bases). With 6 bases removed from V and 4 bases from J, the gap between germline ends came to 13 bases. Germline CDR1 reads LNHNV; CDR2 reads YYDKDF (reference sequence). This CDR3 spans 14 amino acids. In DNA form, the CDR3 reads TGTGCCACCAGGGTGGGGCAGGAGAATCAGCCCCAGCATTTT. This gives the protein CATRVGQENQPQHF.

The chain is built from TRBV11-1 and TRBJ2-7, with a weak D call TRBD1 (5 bases). Germline V CDR1 and CDR2: SGHAT, FQDESV (reference sequence). The CDR3 has 12 residues. Deletions cut 5 bases from V and 3 bases from J, with 8 bases between. CDR3 protein: CASSLQDYEQYF. CDR3 in DNA: TGTGCCAGCAGCCTACAGGACTACGAGCAGTACTTC.

V gene TRBV27 combines with J gene TRBJ1-4, with a tentative D call TRBD1 (5 bases). Germline CDR1 reads MNHEY; CDR2 reads SMNVEV (reference sequence). This CDR3 spans 15 amino acids. Trimming cost V 3 bases and J 7 bases, with 15 bases left between them. As DNA, the CDR3 is TGTGCCAGCAGTTTTGGGCAGGGCTATGGTGAAAAACTGTTTTTT. Amino acids: CASSFGQGYGEKLFF.

This clone was found a few times. The chain recombines TRBV28 with TRBJ1-2, with 7 bases matching TRBD1. Per germline, CDR1 MDHEN and CDR2 SYDVKM. CDR3 size: 14 residues. The V and J ends lost 5 bases and 3 bases, in that order; junction bases with no gene match: 6. The CDR3 nucleotides read TGTGCCAGCAGTCCACCGGGACAGTACTATGGCTACACCTTC. Translating gives CASSPPGQYYGYTF.

The gene calls are TRBV4-3 and TRBJ1-1, with 8 positions matching TRBD1. Germline V gene sequence: CDR1 LGHNA, CDR2 YSLEER. The CDR3 has 15 residues. The trim removed 3 bases at V and 0 bases at J, leaving 3 bases unmatched. The CDR3 region has the DNA TGCGCCAGCAGCCAGCCGGGACAGGTGAACACTGAAGCTTTCTTT. Translating gives CASSQPGQVNTEAFF.